This TCR beta chain was sequenced for a study of blood T cells in healthy people across ages. This CDR3 is built from 16 residues. Germline CDR1 LGHNA, CDR2 YNFKEQ. V lost 1 base and J lost 0, with 13 bases in between. Next came a second PCR, run for about 7 to 11 cycles, which used a sample-barcoded 5' primer along with a J-beta primer mix. TCRdb independently ran MiXCR on the 5' RACE reads; one entry per CDR3 protein. The data contain some 930,000 distinct CDR3 sequences, roughly 29% of them singletons. No fewer than 5.5 micrograms of total RNA were isolated from every sample. There are many counts of this clonotype. These sequences were also reported in another study, on T cells of mothers and their children. In that study: Compared with unrelated pairs, related mother-child pairs had slightly higher, non-significant overlap.

Sequenced material: blood. The clonotype comes from a woman aged 35 to 49 in good health. The genes are TRBV4-2 and TRBJ2-7; unclear D gene. The CDR3 nucleotides are TGTGCCAGCAGCCAAGCGTTTGGTCGAGTCTCCTACGAGCAGTACTTC. It translates to CASSQAFGRVSYEQYF.